Listed here are 17 T cell receptor beta chains from one sample, sequenced in a study of vaccination and CD4 T cells after COVID-19. Oncomine TCR Beta short-read sequencing was applied to DNA from cultured CD4+ T cells. TCRdb reanalysed the PCR reads using MiXCR and keeps one entry per CDR3 protein. Here the sample spans 10,000 to 15,000 distinct CDR3 sequences, over 50% being singletons. These receptors lack a known antigen. Indicated treatment: approximately 9-day PBMC culture with coronavirus spike peptide pools or control peptides (ViraFEST assay). Sequencing used CD4+ T cells from blood, cultured in vitro. Source of these receptors: a human donor who had recovered from COVID-19.

The chain employs TRBV7-3 and TRBJ2-7; 13 bases map to TRBD2. The CDR3 is 16 residues long. After removal of 8 bases from V and 2 bases from J, the junction contained 9 bases not matched to a gene. CDR1 and CDR2 from the germline V gene are SGHTA and FQGTGA. DNA of the CDR3: TGTGCCAGCGCAAGACTAGCGGGAGGACCAGCCTACGAGCAGTACTTC. Its translation: CASARLAGGPAYEQYF.

CDR3 DNA sequence: TGCAGTGCTAGTAGGGCTGGAAACACCATATATTTT. Translated, it gives CSASRAGNTIYF. The gene calls are TRBV20-1 and TRBJ1-3; D remains unclear. The CDR3 consists of 12 residues. The V gene lost 3 bases and the J gene lost 2 bases, with 5 bases spanning the gap. The germline gives CDR1 DFQATT, CDR2 SNEGSKA (reference sequence).

The chain recombines TRBV20-1 with TRBJ1-6; D gene uncertain. The V and J ends lost 5 bases and 6 bases respectively, with 14 bases between them. From germline, CDR1 is DFQATT and CDR2 SNEGSKA (reference sequence). CDR3 length: 14 residues. The CDR3 region is CSALSDGLNSPLHF. The CDR3 nucleotides read TGCAGTGCTTTGTCAGACGGTCTTAATTCACCCCTCCACTTT.

The chain couples TRBV20-1 to TRBJ2-7; D gene uncertain. Trimming removed 0 bases from V and 2 bases from J, with 11 bases in between. Per the germline V gene, CDR1 is DFQATT and CDR2 is SNEGSKA (reference sequence). This CDR3 comprises 14 residues. CDR3 nucleotide sequence: TGCAGTGCTAGAGATCTTAAGTTAGCCTACGAGCAGTACTTC. Protein: CSARDLKLAYEQYF.

The chain uses TRBV7-2 and TRBJ2-1; D not certain. This CDR3 contains 15 residues. Germline V gene sequence: CDR1 SGHTA, CDR2 FQGNSA. V was trimmed by 2 bases and J by 4 bases, leaving 12 bases between them. Here the CDR3 DNA reads TGTGCCAGCAGCTTATATCCTCCCCCGTACAATGAGCAGTTCTTC. Translation gives CASSLYPPPYNEQFF. Complete variable domain (other parts from reference TRBV7-2 and TRBJ2-1): GAGVSQSPSNKVTEKGKDVELRCDPISGHTALYWYRQSLGQGLEFLIYFQGNSAPDKSGLPSDRFSAERTGGSVSTLTIQRTQQEDSAVYLCASSLYPPPYNEQFFGPGTRLTVL.

This clonotype was detected only a few times. The chain uses TRBV15 and TRBJ2-2; D remains ambiguous. The V gene lost 3 bases and the J gene lost 3 bases, with 5 bases spanning the gap. This CDR3 is built from 13 residues. Germline loops: CDR1 LNHNV, CDR2 YYDKDF (reference sequence). Here the CDR3 reads CATSSQDTGELFF. The CDR3 DNA reads TGTGCCACCAGCAGCCAAGACACCGGGGAGCTGTTTTTT.

The chain is built from TRBV7-2 and TRBJ2-3, with D uncertain. Germline CDR1 reads SGHTA; CDR2 reads FQGNSA. The CDR3 totals 12 residues. V gave up 7 bases and J gave up 2 bases, with 7 bases separating them. The CDR3 is CASNTDTDTQYF. The CDR3 nucleotides are TGTGCCAGCAACACGGACACAGATACGCAGTATTTT.

The CDR3 spells CATSDLGTTDTQYF. DNA for the CDR3: TGTGCCACCAGTGATCTCGGGACTACAGATACGCAGTATTTT. V usage is TRBV24-1 and J usage is TRBJ2-3; weak D call: TRBD2 (6 bases). CDR1 is KGHDR, CDR2 SFDVKD, per germline. The V end lost 3 bases, the J end lost 3 bases, and 9 bases lay between the germline ends. The CDR3 loop spans 14 amino acids.

V usage is TRBV21-1 and J usage is TRBJ1-1. TRBV21-1 is a documented pseudogene. This CDR3 spans 15 amino acids. Written as DNA, the CDR3 is TGTGCCAGCAGCAATGTGAGGGATTTGAACACTGAAGCTTTCTTT. Amino acids: CASSNVRDLNTEAFF.

The CDR3 loop reads CASSSLRDTGELFF. CDR3 bases: TGTGCCAGCAGCTCGCTTCGGGACACCGGGGAGCTGTTTTTT. The J gene is TRBJ2-2, the V gene TRBV7-2, with D unclear. With 4 bases removed from V and 3 bases from J, the gap between germline ends came to 9 bases. This CDR3 comprises 14 residues. The germline gives CDR1 SGHTA, CDR2 FQGNSA.

The chain joins TRBV20-1 to TRBJ2-7, with 8 bases fitting TRBD2. The CDR3 is 11 amino acids. V dropped 6 bases and J dropped 4; count of bases not matched to a gene: 2. Germline CDR1 reads DFQATT; CDR2 reads SNEGSKA (reference sequence). CDR3 amino acids: CSALAEYEQYF. The CDR3 coding sequence is TGCAGTGCACTAGCGGAATACGAGCAGTACTTC.

The gene calls are TRBV12-3 or TRBV12-4 and TRBJ1-1; D call uncertain. Trimming stripped 5 bases from V and 7 bases from J, with 17 bases between. This CDR3 comprises 14 residues. The CDR3 region has the DNA TGTGCCAGCAGTCTAACCACTCATGGGAGTGAAGCTTTCTTT. It is translated as CASSLTTHGSEAFF.

The chain employs TRBV28 and TRBJ1-2; 8 bases map to TRBD1. After removal of 6 bases from V and 7 bases from J, the junction contained 7 bases not matched to a gene. Germline V gives CDR1 MDHEN, CDR2 SYDVKM. This CDR3 has 13 amino acids. The chain's CDR3 is CASRQGAPGGYTF. The CDR3 region has the DNA TGTGCCAGCAGGCAGGGGGCCCCGGGTGGCTACACCTTC.

The rearrangement links TRBV15 to TRBJ2-1; the match to TRBD2 covers 8 bases. CDR1 and CDR2 from the germline V gene are LNHNV and YYDKDF (reference sequence). CDR3 size: 15 residues. With V trimmed by 5 bases and J by 5 bases, 8 bases remained unmatched. This CDR3 reads CATSPRLAQDNEQFF. The CDR3 coding sequence is TGTGCCACCAGCCCGAGACTAGCGCAGGACAATGAGCAGTTCTTC.

The rearrangement joins TRBV20-1 to TRBJ1-4; no clear D. The CDR3 is made up of 16 amino acids. The germline gives CDR1 DFQATT, CDR2 SNEGSKA (reference sequence). Trimming removed 0 bases at V and 7 bases at J, with 18 bases between. The CDR3 DNA is TGCAGTGCTAGAGATAGAACAAGGGATGTTGGTGAAAAACTGTTTTTT. This codes for CSARDRTRDVGEKLFF.

This clonotype was seen once. J is TRBJ2-3 and V is TRBV7-8; 7 bases are a match to TRBD2. This CDR3 has 15 amino acids. Trimming cost V 0 bases and J 6 bases; bases outside gene matches: 6. The germline CDR1 and CDR2 sequences are SGHVS and FQNEAQ. The CDR3 nucleotides are TGTGCCAGCAGCTTAGCGGGAGGGCCGGCGGATACGCAGTATTTT. Protein sequence: CASSLAGGPADTQYF.

The rearrangement links TRBV20-1 to TRBJ1-1; 9 bases fit TRBD1. In germline, CDR1 is DFQATT, CDR2 SNEGSKA (reference sequence). V was clipped by 1 base and J by 0 bases; unmatched bases: 9. CDR3 length: 17 residues. The CDR3 region has the DNA TGCAGTGCTAGAGTTTTGGGACAGGGCGGCATGAACACTGAAGCTTTCTTT. This codes for CSARVLGQGGMNTEAFF.